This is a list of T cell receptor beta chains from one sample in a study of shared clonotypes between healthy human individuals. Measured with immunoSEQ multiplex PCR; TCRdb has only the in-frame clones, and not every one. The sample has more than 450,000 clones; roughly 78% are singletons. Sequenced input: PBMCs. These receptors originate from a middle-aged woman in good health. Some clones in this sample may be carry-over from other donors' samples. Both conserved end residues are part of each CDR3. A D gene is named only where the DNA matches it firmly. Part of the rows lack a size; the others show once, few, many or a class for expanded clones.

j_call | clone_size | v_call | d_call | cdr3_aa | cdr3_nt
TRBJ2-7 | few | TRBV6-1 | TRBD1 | CASSGDSHYEQYF | TGTGCCAGCAGTGGGGACAGCCACTACGAGCAGTACTTC
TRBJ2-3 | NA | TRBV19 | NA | CASSNLDTQYF | TGTGCCAGTAGTAACCTAGATACGCAGTATTTT
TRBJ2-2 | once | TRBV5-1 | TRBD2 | CASSFLAGVQTGELFF | TGCGCCAGCAGCTTTCTAGCGGGAGTTCAGACCGGGGAGCTGTTTTTT
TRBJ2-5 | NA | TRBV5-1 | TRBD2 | CASSVNSGKETQYF | TGCGCCAGCAGCGTAAATAGCGGGAAAGAGACCCAGTACTTC
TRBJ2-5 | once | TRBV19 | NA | CASSIPGDPETQYF | TGTGCCAGTAGTATTCCAGGGGACCCAGAGACCCAGTACTTC
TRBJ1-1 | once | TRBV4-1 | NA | CASSQDRGQMNTEAFF | TGCGCCAGCAGCCAAGATCGGGGACAAATGAACACTGAAGCTTTCTTT
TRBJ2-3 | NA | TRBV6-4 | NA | CASSRTETDTQYF | TGTGCCAGCAGTAGGACAGAAACAGATACGCAGTATTTT
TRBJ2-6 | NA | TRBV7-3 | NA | CASTLSSGANVLTF | TGTGCCAGCACCTTGAGCTCCGGGGCCAACGTCCTGACTTTC
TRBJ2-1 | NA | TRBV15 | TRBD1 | CATSTITGDYNEQFF | TGTGCCACCAGCACCATCACAGGGGACTACAATGAGCAGTTCTTC
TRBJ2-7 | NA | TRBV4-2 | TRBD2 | CASSHGRLAGEQYF | TGTGCCAGCAGCCACGGCCGACTAGCGGGTGAGCAGTACTTC
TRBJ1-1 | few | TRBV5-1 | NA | CASSLVQGLAEAFF | TGCGCCAGCAGCTTGGTGCAGGGCCTGGCTGAAGCTTTCTTT
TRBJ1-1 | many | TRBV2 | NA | CASSVEGRTEAFF | TGTGCCAGCAGTGTTGAGGGGAGGACTGAAGCTTTCTTT
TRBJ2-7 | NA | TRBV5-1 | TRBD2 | CASSPGLAGPYEQYF | TGCGCCAGCAGCCCCGGACTAGCGGGCCCCTACGAGCAGTACTTC
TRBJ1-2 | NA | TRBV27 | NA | CASSHPGRRGYTF | TGTGCCAGCAGTCACCCGGGACGGCGAGGCTACACCTTC
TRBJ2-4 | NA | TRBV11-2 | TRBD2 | CASSSPGLAGAKNIQYF | TGTGCCAGCAGCTCGCCGGGACTAGCGGGAGCCAAAAACATTCAGTACTTC
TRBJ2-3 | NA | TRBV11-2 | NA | CASSLEGRVPTDTQYF | TGTGCCAGCAGCTTAGAAGGGCGGGTCCCCACAGATACGCAGTATTTT
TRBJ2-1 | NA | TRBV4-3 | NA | CASSQDYSAYNEQFF | TGCGCCAGCAGCCAAGACTATTCGGCCTACAATGAGCAGTTCTTC
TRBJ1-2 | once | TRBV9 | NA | CASSSNSRGYTF | TGTGCCAGCAGCTCAAACAGCCGAGGCTACACCTTC
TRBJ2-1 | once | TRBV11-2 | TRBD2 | CASSLLAGGYNEQFF | TGTGCCAGCAGCTTATTGGCGGGAGGTTACAATGAGCAGTTCTTC
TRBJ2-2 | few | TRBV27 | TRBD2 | CASSTSGSSSGELFF | TGTGCCAGCAGCACTAGCGGGAGTAGCTCCGGGGAGCTGTTTTTT
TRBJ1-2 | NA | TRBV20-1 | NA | CSATDNGYTF | TGCAGTGCTACTGACAATGGCTACACCTTC
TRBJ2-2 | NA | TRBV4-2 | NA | CASSHGTANTGELFF | TGTGCCAGCAGCCATGGGACTGCGAACACCGGGGAGCTGTTTTTT
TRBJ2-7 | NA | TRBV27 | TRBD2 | CASSTGRIYEQYF | TGTGCCAGCAGCACCGGGAGGATATACGAGCAGTACTTC
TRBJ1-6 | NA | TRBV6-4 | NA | CASSDSGNSPLHF | TGTGCCAGCAGTGACTCTGGAAATTCACCCCTCCACTTT
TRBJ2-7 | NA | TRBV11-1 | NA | CASKPIFYEQYF | TGTGCCAGCAAGCCGATTTTCTACGAGCAGTACTTC
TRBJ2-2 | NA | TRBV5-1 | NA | CASSLVQLGGTGELFF | TGCGCCAGCAGCTTGGTTCAGTTGGGGGGCACCGGGGAGCTGTTTTTT
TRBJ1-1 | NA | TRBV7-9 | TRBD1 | CASSFRDRGDEAFF | TGTGCCAGCAGCTTTCGAGACAGGGGGGATGAAGCTTTCTTT
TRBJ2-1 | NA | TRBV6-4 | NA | CASSAGGLDYNEQFF | TGTGCCAGCAGCGCCGGGGGACTCGACTACAATGAGCAGTTCTTC
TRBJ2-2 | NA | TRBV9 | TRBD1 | CASSVGDRVNGELFF | TGTGCCAGCAGCGTAGGGGACAGGGTGAACGGGGAGCTGTTTTTT
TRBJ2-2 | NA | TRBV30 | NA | CAWSPGPGELFF | TGTGCCTGGAGTCCCGGCCCCGGGGAGCTGTTTTTT
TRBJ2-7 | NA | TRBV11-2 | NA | CASSSGTRYEQYF | TGTGCCAGCAGCTCCGGGACAAGATACGAGCAGTACTTC
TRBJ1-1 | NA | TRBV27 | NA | CASSSITGTLNTEAFF | TGTGCCAGCAGTTCTATCACGGGCACACTGAACACTGAAGCTTTCTTT
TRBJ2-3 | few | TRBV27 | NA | CASRWSYQNTDTQYF | TGTGCCAGCAGGTGGTCCTACCAGAACACAGATACGCAGTATTTT
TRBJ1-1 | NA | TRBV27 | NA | CASSFGQNTEAFF | TGTGCCAGCAGTTTTGGACAGAACACTGAAGCTTTCTTT
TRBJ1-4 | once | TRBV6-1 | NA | CASSEQRNEKLFF | TGTGCCAGCAGTGAACAGAGAAATGAAAAACTGTTTTTT
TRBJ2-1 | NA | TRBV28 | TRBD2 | CASSTPEGGREWEGEQFF | TGTGCCAGCAGTACCCCGGAGGGCGGGAGGGAATGGGAGGGTGAGCAGTTCTTC
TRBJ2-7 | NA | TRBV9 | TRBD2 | CASSVHGGGAVIDEQYF | TGTGCCAGCAGCGTCCATGGGGGGGGAGCCGTTATCGACGAGCAGTACTTC
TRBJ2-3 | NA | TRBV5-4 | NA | CASSGYSEDTQYF | TGTGCCAGCAGCGGATATAGTGAAGATACGCAGTATTTT
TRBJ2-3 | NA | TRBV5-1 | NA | CASSLGQSTDTQYF | TGCGCCAGCAGCTTGGGGCAGAGCACAGATACGCAGTATTTT
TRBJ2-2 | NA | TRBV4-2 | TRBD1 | CASSQEQGAAGSGTGELFF | TGTGCCAGCAGCCAAGAACAGGGGGCTGCGGGATCTGGCACCGGGGAGCTGTTTTTT